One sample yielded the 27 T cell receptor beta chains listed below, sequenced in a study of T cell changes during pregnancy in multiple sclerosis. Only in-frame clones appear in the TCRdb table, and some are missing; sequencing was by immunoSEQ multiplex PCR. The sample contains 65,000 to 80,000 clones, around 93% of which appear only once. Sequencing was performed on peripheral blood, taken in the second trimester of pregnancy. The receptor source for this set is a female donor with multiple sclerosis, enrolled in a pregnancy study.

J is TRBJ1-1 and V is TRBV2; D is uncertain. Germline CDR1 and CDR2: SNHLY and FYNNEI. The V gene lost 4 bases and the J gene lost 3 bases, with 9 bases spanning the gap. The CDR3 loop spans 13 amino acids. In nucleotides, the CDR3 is TGTGCCAGCAGTGTGGCACACGACACTGAAGCTTTCTTT. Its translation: CASSVAHDTEAFF.

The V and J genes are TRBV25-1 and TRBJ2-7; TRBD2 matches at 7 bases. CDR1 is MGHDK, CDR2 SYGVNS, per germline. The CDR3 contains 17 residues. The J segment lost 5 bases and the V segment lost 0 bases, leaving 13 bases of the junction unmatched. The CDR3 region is CASSEYEAGIFGNEQYF. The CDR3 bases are TGTGCCAGCAGTGAATATGAAGCGGGGATATTTGGGAACGAGCAGTACTTC.

CDR3 loop: CASEPVKAPLHF. The CDR3 coding sequence is TGTGCCAGCGAACCGGTGAAAGCACCCCTCCACTTT. The gene calls are TRBV2 and TRBJ1-6; the D is unclear. The CDR3 covers 12 residues. Germline V gene data show CDR1 as SNHLY and CDR2 as FYNNEI. V gave up 8 bases and J gave up 11 bases, with 13 bases separating them.

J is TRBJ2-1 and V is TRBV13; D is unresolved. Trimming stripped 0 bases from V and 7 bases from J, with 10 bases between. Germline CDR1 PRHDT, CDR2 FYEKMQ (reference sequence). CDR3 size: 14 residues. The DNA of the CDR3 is TGTGCCAGCAGCTTAGGCCGAGTTACGAATGAGCAGTTCTTC. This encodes CASSLGRVTNEQFF.

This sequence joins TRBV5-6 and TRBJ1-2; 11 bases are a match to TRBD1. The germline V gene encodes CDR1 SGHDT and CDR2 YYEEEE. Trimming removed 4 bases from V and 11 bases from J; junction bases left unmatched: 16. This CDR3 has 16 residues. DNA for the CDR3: TGTGCCAGCAGCACCTCCCGGTTGGACAGGGGGCTAACTTACACCTTC. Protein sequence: CASSTSRLDRGLTYTF.

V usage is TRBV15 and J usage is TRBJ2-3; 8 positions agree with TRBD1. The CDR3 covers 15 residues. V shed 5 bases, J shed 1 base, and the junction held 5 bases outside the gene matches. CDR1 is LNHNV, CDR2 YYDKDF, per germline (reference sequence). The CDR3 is CATSATGGGTDTQYF. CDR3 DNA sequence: TGTGCCACCAGCGCTACAGGGGGAGGCACAGATACGCAGTATTTT.

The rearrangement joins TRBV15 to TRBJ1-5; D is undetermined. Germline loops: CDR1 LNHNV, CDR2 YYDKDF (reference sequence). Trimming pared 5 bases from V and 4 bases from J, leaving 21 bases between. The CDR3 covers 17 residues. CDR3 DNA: TGTGCCACCAGCGCCCTGATGGCTGGGGAGTATAATCAGCCCCAGCATTTT. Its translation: CATSALMAGEYNQPQHF.

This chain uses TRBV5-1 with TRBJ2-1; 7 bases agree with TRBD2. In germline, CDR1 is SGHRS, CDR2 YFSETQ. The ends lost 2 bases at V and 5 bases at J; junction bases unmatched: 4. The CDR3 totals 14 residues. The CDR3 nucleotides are TGCGCCAGCAGCTTCCGGGACTACAACAATGAGCAGTTCTTC. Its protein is CASSFRDYNNEQFF.

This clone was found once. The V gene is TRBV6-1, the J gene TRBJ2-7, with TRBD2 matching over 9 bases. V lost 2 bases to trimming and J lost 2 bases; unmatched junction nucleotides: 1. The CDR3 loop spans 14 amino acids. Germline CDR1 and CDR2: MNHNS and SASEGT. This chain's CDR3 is CASSELAGTYEQYF. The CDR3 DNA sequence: TGTGCCAGCAGTGAACTAGCGGGGACCTACGAGCAGTACTTC.

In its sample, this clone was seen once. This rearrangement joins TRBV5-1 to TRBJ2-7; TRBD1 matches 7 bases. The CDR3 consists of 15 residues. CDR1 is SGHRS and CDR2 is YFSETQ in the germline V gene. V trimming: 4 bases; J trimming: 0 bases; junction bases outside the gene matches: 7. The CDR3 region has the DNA TGCGCCAGCAGCAACCAGACAGGGAACTCCTACGAGCAGTACTTC. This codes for CASSNQTGNSYEQYF.

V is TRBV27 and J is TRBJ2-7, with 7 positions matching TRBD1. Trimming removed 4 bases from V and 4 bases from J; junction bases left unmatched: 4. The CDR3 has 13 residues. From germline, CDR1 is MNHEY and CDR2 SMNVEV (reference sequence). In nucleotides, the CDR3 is TGTGCCAGCAGTTGGGACAGTGGGTACGAGCAGTACTTC. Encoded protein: CASSWDSGYEQYF.

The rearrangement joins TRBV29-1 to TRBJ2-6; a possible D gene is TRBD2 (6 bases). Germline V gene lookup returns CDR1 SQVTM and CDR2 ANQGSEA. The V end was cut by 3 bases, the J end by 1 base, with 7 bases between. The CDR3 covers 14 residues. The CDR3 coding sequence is TGCAGCGTTGAGGGGGGATCTGGGGCCAACGTCCTGACTTTC. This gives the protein CSVEGGSGANVLTF.

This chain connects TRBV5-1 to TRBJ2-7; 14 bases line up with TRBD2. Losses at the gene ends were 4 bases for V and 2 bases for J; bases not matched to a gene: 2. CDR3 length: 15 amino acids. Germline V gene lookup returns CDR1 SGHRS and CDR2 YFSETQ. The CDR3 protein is CASSRTSGGTYEQYF. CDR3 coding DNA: TGCGCCAGCAGCCGGACTAGCGGGGGGACCTACGAGCAGTACTTC.

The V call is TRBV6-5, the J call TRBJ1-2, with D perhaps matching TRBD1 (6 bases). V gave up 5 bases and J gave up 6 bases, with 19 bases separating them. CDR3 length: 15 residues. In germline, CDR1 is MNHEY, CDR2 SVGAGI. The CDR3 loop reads CASSTTGTLANGYTF. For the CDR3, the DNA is TGTGCCAGCAGTACCACCGGGACATTGGCAAATGGCTACACCTTC.

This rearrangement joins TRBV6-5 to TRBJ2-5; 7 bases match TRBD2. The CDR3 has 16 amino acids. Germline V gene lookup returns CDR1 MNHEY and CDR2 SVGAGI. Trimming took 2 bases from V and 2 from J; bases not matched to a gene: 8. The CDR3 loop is CASSYPSLGGQETQYF. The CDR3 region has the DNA TGTGCCAGCAGTTACCCCAGCCTGGGAGGGCAAGAGACCCAGTACTTC.

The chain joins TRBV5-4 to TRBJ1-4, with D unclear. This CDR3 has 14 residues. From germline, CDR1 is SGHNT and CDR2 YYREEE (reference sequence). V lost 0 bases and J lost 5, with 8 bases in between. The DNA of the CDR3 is TGTGCCAGCAGCTTGGGACACCTGAATGAAAAACTGTTTTTT. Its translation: CASSLGHLNEKLFF.

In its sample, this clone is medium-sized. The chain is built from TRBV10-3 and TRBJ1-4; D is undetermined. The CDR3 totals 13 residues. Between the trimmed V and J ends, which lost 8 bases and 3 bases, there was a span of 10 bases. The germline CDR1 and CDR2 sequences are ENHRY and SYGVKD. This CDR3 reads CAIRKQPNEKLFF. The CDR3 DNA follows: TGTGCCATCCGTAAACAGCCTAATGAAAAACTGTTTTTT.

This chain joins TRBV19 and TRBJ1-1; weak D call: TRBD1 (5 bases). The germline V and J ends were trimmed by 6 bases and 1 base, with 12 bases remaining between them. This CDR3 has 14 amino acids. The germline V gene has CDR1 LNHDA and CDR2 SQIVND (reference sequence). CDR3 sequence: CASRSGFGNTEAFF. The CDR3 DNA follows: TGTGCCAGTAGGTCAGGGTTCGGGAACACTGAAGCTTTCTTT.

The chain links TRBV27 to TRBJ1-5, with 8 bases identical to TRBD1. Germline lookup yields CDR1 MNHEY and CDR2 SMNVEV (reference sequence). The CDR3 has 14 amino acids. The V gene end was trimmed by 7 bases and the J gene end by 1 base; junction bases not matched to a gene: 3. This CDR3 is CASNGQGSNQPQHF. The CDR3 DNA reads TGTGCCAGCAATGGACAGGGAAGCAATCAGCCCCAGCATTTT.

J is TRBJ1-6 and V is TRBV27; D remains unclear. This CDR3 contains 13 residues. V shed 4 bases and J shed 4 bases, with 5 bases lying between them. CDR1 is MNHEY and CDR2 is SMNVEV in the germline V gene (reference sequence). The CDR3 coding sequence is TGTGCCAGCAGTTCAAATTATAATTCACCCCTCCACTTT. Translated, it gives CASSSNYNSPLHF.

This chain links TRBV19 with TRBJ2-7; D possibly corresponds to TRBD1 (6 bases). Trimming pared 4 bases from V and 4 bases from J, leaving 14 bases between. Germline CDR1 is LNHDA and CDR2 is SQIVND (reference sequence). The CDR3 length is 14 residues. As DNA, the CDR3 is TGTGCCAGTAGTAGTTCCCAGGGGCTATACGAGCAGTACTTC. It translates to CASSSSQGLYEQYF.

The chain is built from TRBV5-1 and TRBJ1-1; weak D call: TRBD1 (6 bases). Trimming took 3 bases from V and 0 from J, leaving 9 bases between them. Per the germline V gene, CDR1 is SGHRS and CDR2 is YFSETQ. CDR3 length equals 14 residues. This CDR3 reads CASSSGEMNTEAFF. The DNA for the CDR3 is TGCGCCAGCAGCTCAGGGGAGATGAACACTGAAGCTTTCTTT. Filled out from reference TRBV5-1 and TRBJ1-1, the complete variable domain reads KAGVTQTPRYLIKTRGQQVTLSCSPISGHRSVSWYQQTPGQGLQFLFEYFSETQRNKGNFPGRFSGRQFSNSRSEMNVSTLELGDSALYLCASSSGEMNTEAFFGQGTRLTVV.

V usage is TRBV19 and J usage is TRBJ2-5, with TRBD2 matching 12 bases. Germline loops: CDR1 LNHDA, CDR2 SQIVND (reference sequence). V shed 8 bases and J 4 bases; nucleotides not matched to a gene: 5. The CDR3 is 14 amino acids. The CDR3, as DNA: TGTGCCAGTTCTAGCGGGAGGGCCCCAGAGACCCAGTACTTC. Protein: CASSSGRAPETQYF.

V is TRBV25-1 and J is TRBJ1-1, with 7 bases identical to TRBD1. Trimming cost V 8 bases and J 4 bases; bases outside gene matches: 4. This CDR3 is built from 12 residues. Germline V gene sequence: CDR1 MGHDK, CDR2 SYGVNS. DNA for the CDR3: TGTGCCAGCGTTCAGGGGGGCACTGAAGCTTTCTTT. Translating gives CASVQGGTEAFF.

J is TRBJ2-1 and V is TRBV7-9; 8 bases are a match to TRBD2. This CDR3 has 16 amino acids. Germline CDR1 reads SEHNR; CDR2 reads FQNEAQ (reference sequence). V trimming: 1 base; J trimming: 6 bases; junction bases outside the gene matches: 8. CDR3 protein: CASSLGAGLAPNEQFF. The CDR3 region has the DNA TGTGCCAGCAGCTTAGGAGCCGGACTAGCCCCCAATGAGCAGTTCTTC.

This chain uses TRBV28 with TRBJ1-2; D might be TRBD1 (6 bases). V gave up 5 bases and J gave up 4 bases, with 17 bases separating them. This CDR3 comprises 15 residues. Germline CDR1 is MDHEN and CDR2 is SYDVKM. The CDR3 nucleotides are TGTGCCAGCAGTCCCACAGGGAGACATTTCTATGGCTACACCTTC. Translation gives CASSPTGRHFYGYTF.

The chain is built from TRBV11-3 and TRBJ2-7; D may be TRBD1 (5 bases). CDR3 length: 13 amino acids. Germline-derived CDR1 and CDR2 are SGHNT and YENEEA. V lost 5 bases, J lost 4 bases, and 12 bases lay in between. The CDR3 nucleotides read TGTGCCAGCAGCCAGGGTAGGGGATACGAGCAGTACTTC. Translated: CASSQGRGYEQYF.